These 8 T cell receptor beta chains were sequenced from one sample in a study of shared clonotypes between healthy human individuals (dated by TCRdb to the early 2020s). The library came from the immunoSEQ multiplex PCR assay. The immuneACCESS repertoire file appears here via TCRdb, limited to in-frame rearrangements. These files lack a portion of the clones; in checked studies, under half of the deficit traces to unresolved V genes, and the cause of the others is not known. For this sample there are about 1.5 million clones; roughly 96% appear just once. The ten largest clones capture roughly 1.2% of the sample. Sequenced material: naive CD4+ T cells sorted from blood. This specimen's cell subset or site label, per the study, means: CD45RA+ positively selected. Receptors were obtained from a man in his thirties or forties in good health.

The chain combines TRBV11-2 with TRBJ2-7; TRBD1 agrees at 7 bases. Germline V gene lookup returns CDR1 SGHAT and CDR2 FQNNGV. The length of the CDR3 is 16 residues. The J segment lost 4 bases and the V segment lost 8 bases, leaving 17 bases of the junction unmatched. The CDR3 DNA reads TGTGCCAGCTTCCCTACCGCCCAGGGGGTTTTGTACGAGCAGTACTTC. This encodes CASFPTAQGVLYEQYF.

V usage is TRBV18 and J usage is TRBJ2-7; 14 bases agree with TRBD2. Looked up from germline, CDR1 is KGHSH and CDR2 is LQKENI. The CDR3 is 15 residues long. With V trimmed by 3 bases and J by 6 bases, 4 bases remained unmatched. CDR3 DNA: TGTGCCAGCTCACCTCCCGGGACTAGCGGGAGCGAGCAGTACTTC. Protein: CASSPPGTSGSEQYF.

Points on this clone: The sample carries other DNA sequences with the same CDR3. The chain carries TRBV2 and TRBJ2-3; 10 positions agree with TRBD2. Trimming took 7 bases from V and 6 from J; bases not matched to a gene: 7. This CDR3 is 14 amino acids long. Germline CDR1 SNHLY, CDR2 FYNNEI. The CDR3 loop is CASTLAGAGDTQYF. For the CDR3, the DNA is TGTGCCAGCACGCTAGCGGGAGCTGGTGATACGCAGTATTTT.

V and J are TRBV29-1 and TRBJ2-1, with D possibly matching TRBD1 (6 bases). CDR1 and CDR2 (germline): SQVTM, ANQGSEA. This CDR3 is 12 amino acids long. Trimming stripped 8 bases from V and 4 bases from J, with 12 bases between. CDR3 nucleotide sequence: TGCAGCACCCTGACAGGTTACAATGAGCAGTTCTTC. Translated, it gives CSTLTGYNEQFF.

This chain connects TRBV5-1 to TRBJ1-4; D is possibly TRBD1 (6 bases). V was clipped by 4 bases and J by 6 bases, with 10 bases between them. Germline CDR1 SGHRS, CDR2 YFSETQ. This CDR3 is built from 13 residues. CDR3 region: CASSPGQDEKLFF. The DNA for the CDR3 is TGCGCCAGCAGCCCGGGACAAGATGAAAAACTGTTTTTT.

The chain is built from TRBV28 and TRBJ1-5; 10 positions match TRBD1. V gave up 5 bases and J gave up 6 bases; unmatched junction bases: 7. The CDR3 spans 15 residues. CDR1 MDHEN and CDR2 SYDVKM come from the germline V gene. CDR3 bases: TGTGCCAGCAGTCCGCCGGGACAGGGGACTCAGCCCCAGCATTTT. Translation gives CASSPPGQGTQPQHF.

The CDR3 nucleotides are TGTGCCAGCAGCTTAGTGGGTAGCGGGGTTGCGAACACCGGGGAGCTGTTTTTT. Its translation: CASSLVGSGVANTGELFF. The chain uses TRBV11-2 and TRBJ2-2; 8 positions match TRBD2. The CDR3 length is 18 residues. The V segment lost 1 base and the J segment 0 bases; nucleotides outside the gene matches: 7. Germline CDR1 SGHAT, CDR2 FQNNGV.

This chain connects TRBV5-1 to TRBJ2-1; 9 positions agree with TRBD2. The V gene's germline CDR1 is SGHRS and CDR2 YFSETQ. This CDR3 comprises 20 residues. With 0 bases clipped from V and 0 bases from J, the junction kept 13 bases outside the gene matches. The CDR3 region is CASSLGLAAKNSSSYNEQFF. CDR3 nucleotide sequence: TGCGCCAGCAGCTTGGGACTAGCGGCCAAAAACTCGAGCTCCTACAATGAGCAGTTCTTC.